The 20 T cell receptor beta chains listed next were all sequenced from one sample in a study of immune evolution from preneoplasia to lung adenocarcinoma. Sequencing was performed with immunoSEQ multiplex PCR; in TCRdb, only in-frame clones are kept and a portion is missing. The sample yields under 6,000 clones, 77% seen once. The source material was FFPE minimally invasive lung adenocarcinoma tissue. The receptors shown here come from a person in their sixties or seventies with lung adenocarcinoma.

The chain links TRBV7-9 to TRBJ2-1, with TRBD2 identical over 10 bases. J lost 6 bases, V lost 5 bases, and 10 bases had no gene match. The germline CDR1 and CDR2 sequences are SEHNR and FQNEAQ (reference sequence). This CDR3 contains 16 residues. CDR3 region: CASSPLTSGLGNEQFF. Written as DNA, the CDR3 is TGTGCCAGCAGCCCCCTGACTAGCGGGCTGGGCAATGAGCAGTTCTTC.

The V call is TRBV30, the J call TRBJ2-6, with D unresolved. The CDR3 covers 15 residues. The germline V gene encodes CDR1 GTSNPN and CDR2 SVGIG (reference sequence). Trimming shortened V by 5 bases and J by 0 bases, and 11 bases separated the two germline ends. CDR3 DNA sequence: TGTGCCTGGTCAGTTCTAAGCTCTGGGGCCAACGTCCTGACTTTC. Its protein is CAWSVLSSGANVLTF.

This chain connects TRBV10-1 to TRBJ1-5; D call uncertain. Between the trimmed V and J ends, which lost 6 bases and 5 bases, there was a span of 11 bases. Germline V gene sequence: CDR1 WNHNN, CDR2 SYGVQD (reference sequence). This CDR3 comprises 13 residues. The CDR3 loop is CASSSSWDQPQHF. Written as DNA, the CDR3 is TGCGCCAGCAGCTCCAGTTGGGATCAGCCCCAGCATTTT.

This clone has just a few counts. This rearrangement joins TRBV27 to TRBJ1-2, with D perhaps TRBD1 (6 bases). V dropped 0 bases and J dropped 5 bases, with 16 bases sitting between them. There are 16 residues in the CDR3. CDR1 and CDR2 from the germline V gene are MNHEY and SMNVEV (reference sequence). This CDR3 reads CASSLSPTGTLYGYTF. The CDR3 DNA follows: TGTGCCAGCAGTTTATCCCCAACCGGGACACTTTATGGCTACACCTTC.

The chain recombines TRBV5-1 with TRBJ1-4; D uncertain. V was shortened by 0 bases and J by 5 bases, with 11 bases between the two germline ends. CDR1 is SGHRS, CDR2 YFSETQ, per germline. The CDR3 consists of 15 residues. CDR3 bases: TGCGCCAGCAGCTTGGTGCCGGGGTTCAATGAAAAACTGTTTTTT. Its protein is CASSLVPGFNEKLFF.

The chain employs TRBV2 and TRBJ2-1; D tentatively reads TRBD1 or TRBD2 (5 bases each). Per the germline V gene, CDR1 is SNHLY and CDR2 is FYNNEI. The ends were cut back, 7 bases at V and 10 bases at J, with 17 bases in the middle. The CDR3 covers 13 residues. For the CDR3, the DNA is TGTGCCAGCAAAGGGACGGTACAATACGAGCAGTTCTTC. This translates into CASKGTVQYEQFF.

V and J are TRBV4-2 and TRBJ2-7; 10 bases match TRBD2. The CDR3 contains 15 residues. Germline V gives CDR1 LGHNA, CDR2 YNFKEQ. Trimming took 4 bases from V and 0 from J; bases not matched to a gene: 3. The CDR3 DNA reads TGTGCCAGCAGCCCAGGACTAGCGGCCTCCTACGAGCAGTACTTC. As protein: CASSPGLAASYEQYF.

The chain couples TRBV11-2 to TRBJ1-2, with TRBD1 identical over 7 bases. The ends lost 1 base at V and 7 bases at J; junction bases unmatched: 15. Germline V gives CDR1 SGHAT, CDR2 FQNNGV. The length of the CDR3 is 17 residues. The DNA of the CDR3 is TGTGCCAGCAGCTTAGGAGGTATAGGGGGCGACCTGAGTGGCTACACCTTC. Its protein product is CASSLGGIGGDLSGYTF. Drawing the rest from reference TRBV11-2 and TRBJ1-2, the complete variable domain is EAGVAQSPRYKIIEKRQSVAFWCNPISGHATLYWYQQILGQGPKLLIQFQNNGVVDDSQLPKDRFSAERLKGVDSTLKIQPAKLEDSAVYLCASSLGGIGGDLSGYTFGSGTRLTVV.

V gene TRBV6-1 combines with J gene TRBJ2-7; D may correspond to TRBD1 or TRBD2 (5 bases each). Germline V lookup: CDR1 MNHNS, CDR2 SASEGT. The CDR3 extends over 14 amino acids. Trimming took off 4 bases at V and 0 bases at J, with 10 bases between the two ends. CDR3 residues: CASSGDRLSYEQYF. DNA of the CDR3: TGTGCCAGCAGTGGGGACCGTCTCTCCTACGAGCAGTACTTC.

Only one count was recorded for this clone. This sequence joins TRBV10-2 and TRBJ2-2; 10 bases are a match to TRBD1. CDR1 is WSHSY, CDR2 SAAADI, per germline. CDR3 length: 14 residues. J was trimmed by 6 bases and V by 6 bases; bases with no gene match: 4. Here the CDR3 DNA reads TGCGCCAGCAGCCACGGGACAGGGGCCGGGGAGCTGTTTTTT. Translating gives CASSHGTGAGELFF.

The chain uses TRBV27 and TRBJ2-1; 7 positions match TRBD2. Trimming took 7 bases from V and 1 from J; bases not matched to a gene: 10. Germline V gene sequence: CDR1 MNHEY, CDR2 SMNVEV (reference sequence). This CDR3 comprises 16 residues. CDR3 amino acids: CASIPTGTTSYNEQFF. CDR3 in DNA: TGTGCCAGCATACCAACCGGGACTACATCCTACAATGAGCAGTTCTTC.

The chain links TRBV18 to TRBJ2-1; D might be TRBD1 (6 bases). The V and J ends lost 6 bases and 9 bases respectively, with 15 bases between them. The CDR3 sequence is 13 residues long. Germline CDR1 is KGHSH and CDR2 is LQKENI. The CDR3 DNA follows: TGTGCCAGCTCCCCCGACAGGATCGGTGAGCAGTTCTTC. It translates to CASSPDRIGEQFF.

This clone was seen a few times. The CDR3 bases are TGTGCCAGCAGCGTCGGGTCGGTAGGAGCTGAAGCTTTCTTT. Translating it yields CASSVGSVGAEAFF. The rearrangement joins TRBV7-9 to TRBJ1-1; unclear D gene. Germline CDR1 reads SEHNR; CDR2 reads FQNEAQ (reference sequence). The CDR3 extends over 14 amino acids. Deletions cut 5 bases from V and 6 bases from J, with 16 bases between. The whole variable domain, remainder taken from reference TRBV7-9 and TRBJ1-1, is DTGVSQNPRHKITKRGQNVTFRCDPISEHNRLYWYRQTLGQGPEFLTYFQNEAQLEKSRLLSDRFSAERPKGSFSTLEIQRTEQGDSAMYLCASSVGSVGAEAFFGQGTRLTVV.

The chain employs TRBV29-1 and TRBJ2-3; D not resolved. The CDR3 loop spans 14 amino acids. Germline values: CDR1 SQVTM, CDR2 ANQGSEA. Between the trimmed V and J ends, which lost 7 bases and 4 bases, there was a span of 18 bases. CDR3 amino acids: CSATGRSGSDTQYF. The CDR3 nucleotides read TGCAGCGCCACTGGTAGGAGTGGCTCAGATACGCAGTATTTT.

Points on this clone: A much larger clone differs from this one at a single base, so this may be a read error. This sample also contains other DNA sequences that code for the same CDR3. The gene calls are TRBV5-4 and TRBJ2-2, with TRBD2 identical over 9 bases. CDR3 size: 17 residues. CDR1 is SGHNT and CDR2 is YYREEE in the germline V gene (reference sequence). V was pared by 0 bases and J by 5 bases, with 8 bases of the junction left unmatched. This CDR3 is CASSLGSGGALTGELFF. As DNA, the CDR3 is TGTGCCAGCAGCTTGGGTAGCGGGGGAGCCTTGACCGGGGAGCTGTTTTTT.

The chain has TRBV6-6 and TRBJ1-4; maybe TRBD1 (6 bases). V lost 5 bases and J lost 0, with 10 bases in between. Germline-derived CDR1 and CDR2 are MNHNY and SVGAGI (reference sequence). This CDR3 is 15 amino acids long. The CDR3 bases are TGTGCCAGCAGTAGGGGGGCGACAACTAATGAAAAACTGTTTTTT. It is translated as CASSRGATTNEKLFF.

CDR3: CSVTKSRGPTRGEQFF. Written as DNA, the CDR3 is TGCAGCGTTACAAAATCCAGGGGCCCCACAAGGGGCGAGCAGTTCTTC. The rearrangement joins TRBV29-1 to TRBJ2-1; maybe TRBD1 (6 bases). Germline V lookup: CDR1 SQVTM, CDR2 ANQGSEA. V dropped 5 bases and J dropped 10 bases, with 27 bases sitting between them. This CDR3 spans 16 amino acids.

This chain joins TRBV10-3 and TRBJ2-1, with 8 nucleotides matching TRBD1. V was pared by 3 bases and J by 7 bases, with 11 bases of the junction left unmatched. The CDR3 runs 16 residues. The germline V gene has CDR1 ENHRY and CDR2 SYGVKD. CDR3 loop: CAISDLRTGPENEQFF. DNA of the CDR3: TGTGCCATCAGTGACCTCCGGACAGGGCCGGAGAATGAGCAGTTCTTC.

This clone occurred a few times. V gene TRBV7-6 combines with J gene TRBJ1-4; D remains ambiguous. This CDR3 is built from 16 residues. Germline V gene lookup returns CDR1 SGHVS and CDR2 FNYEAQ. V gave up 3 bases and J gave up 3 bases, with 14 bases separating them. This CDR3 is CASSLGGKGANEKLFF. The DNA of the CDR3 is TGTGCCAGCAGCTTGGGTGGCAAAGGTGCTAATGAAAAACTGTTTTTT. Filled out from reference TRBV7-6 and TRBJ1-4, the complete variable domain reads GAGVSQSPRYKVTKRGQDVALRCDPISGHVSLYWYRQALGQGPEFLTYFNYEAQQDKSGLPNDRFSAERPEGSISTLTIQRTEQRDSAMYRCASSLGGKGANEKLFFGSGTQLSVL.

V gene TRBV12-5 combines with J gene TRBJ2-2; 10 bases match TRBD2. The CDR3 is made up of 15 amino acids. In germline, CDR1 is LGHNT, CDR2 FRNRAP. Trimming removed 1 base from V and 5 bases from J; junction bases left unmatched: 1. The DNA of the CDR3 is TGTGCTAGTGGTTTGGGGACTAGCGGAACCGGGGAGCTGTTTTTT. Translating gives CASGLGTSGTGELFF.